This TCR beta chain derives from a study of monozygotic twins with inflammatory bowel disease (dated 2019 in TCRdb). Some background on the complete study: The complete study included around 30 monozygotic twin pairs: 19 IBD-discordant Danish pairs and nine German pairs, of which four were IBD-concordant and five were IBD-discordant. Disease-associated traits were sought mainly through comparisons between IBD patients and their genetically identical healthy co-twins within discordant pairs. Each individual had, on average, about 151 000 unique TCRalpha sequences and 181 000 unique TCRbeta sequences available for analysis. The research as a whole found: No single strong signal or clonotype linked to IBD turned up in the results, so the idea that one exists was not supported. Background noise and inter-individual variability may have been introduced into the repertoires by the differing immunosuppressive treatments among patients. TCRbeta repertoire diversity, by inverse Simpson index, was decreased in IBD patients compared with their healthy co-twins. Different T cell subtypes could not be distinguished in the analysis. Repertoire similarity did not differ between concordant and discordant twins, possibly due to limited statistical power. IBD patients shared fewer clonotypes with other individuals than healthy twins did, most markedly in patients showing signs of disease activity.

From each donor, an approximately 2.5 ml peripheral blood sample was collected into PAXgene tubes and kept at -80 degrees C. Without T cell sorting, total RNA was isolated from whole blood using the PAXgene blood miRNA kit on an automated QIAcube. Peripheral blood from monozygotic twin pairs, either concordant or discordant for inflammatory bowel disease, underwent deep TCRalpha and TCRbeta repertoire profiling that used unique molecular barcoding. Smoking habits were recorded for all twin pairs, with individuals classified as current, former or never smokers. The CDR3 goes from the cysteine to the phenylalanine over 13 residues. No DNA was logged. The method behind the library was 5' RACE. The input for every TCR library was approximately 3,500 ng of total RNA. For each sample, cDNA was synthesized in eight separate reactions using SMARTScribe reverse transcriptase. During cDNA synthesis, template switching introduced unique molecular identifiers that contained a 6-nucleotide sample barcode. Amplification of TCRalpha and TCRbeta cDNA involved two nested PCRs of 16 and 9 cycles, and each PCR was followed by bead purification. Before amplification, the cDNA was treated with uracil DNA-glycosylase and purified using the QIAquick PCR purification kit. The second PCR added Illumina TruSeq-compatible adapters along with sample-specific barcodes. TapeStation and Qubit were used to check library quality and concentration, and around 4.7 ng of each library was pooled. Sequencing of pooled libraries was carried out on an Illumina HiSeq2500 single-index Rapid Run using 2 x 100 bp reads and custom sequencing primers. In the authors' own workflow: UMI-based consensus assembly with MiGEC version 1.2.6 was used to correct PCR and sequencing errors. MiXCR version 2.1.1 was used for V(D)J alignment, clonotype assembly and CDR3 extraction. To normalise gene usage, clonotype sharing and MAIT/NKT TCR abundance, the analysis used the top 1000, 10 000 and 20 000 clonotypes per sample. Diversity was computed as the inverse Simpson index with the vegan R package after downsampling to 27 000 UMIs. Paired Mann-Whitney U tests were applied to discordant twin pairs, with Benjamini-Hochberg correction for multiple testing. The reads, reprocessed by TCRdb, yield one row per CDR3 protein sequence and no DNA. The V and J calls were not made by the authors but by TCRdb's processing. The sample table holds fewer than 350,000 distinct CDR3 sequences. The top ten constitute around 2% of the sample.

Comments on this clonotype: Its antigen is unknown.

The clonotype was recovered from a human donor with ulcerative colitis or Crohn's disease, or a healthy co-twin of an affected twin (not recorded which). This chain is built from TRBV12-3 or TRBV12-4 and TRBJ1-2; TCRdb calls TRBD1, which cannot be checked without DNA. Input material: blood. For the CDR3, the sequence is CASSFFPSGGYTF.